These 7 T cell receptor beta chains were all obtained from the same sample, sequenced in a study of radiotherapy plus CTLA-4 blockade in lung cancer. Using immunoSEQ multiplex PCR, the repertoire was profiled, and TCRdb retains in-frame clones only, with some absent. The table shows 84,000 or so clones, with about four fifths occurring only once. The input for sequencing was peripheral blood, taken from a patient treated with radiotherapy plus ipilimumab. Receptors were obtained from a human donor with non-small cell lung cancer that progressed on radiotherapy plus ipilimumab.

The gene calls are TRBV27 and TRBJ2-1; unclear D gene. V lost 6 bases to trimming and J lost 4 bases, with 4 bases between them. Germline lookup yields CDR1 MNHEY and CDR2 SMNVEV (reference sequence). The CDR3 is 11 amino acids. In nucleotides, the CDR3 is TGTGCCAGCAGGGAGTACAATGAGCAGTTCTTC. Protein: CASREYNEQFF.

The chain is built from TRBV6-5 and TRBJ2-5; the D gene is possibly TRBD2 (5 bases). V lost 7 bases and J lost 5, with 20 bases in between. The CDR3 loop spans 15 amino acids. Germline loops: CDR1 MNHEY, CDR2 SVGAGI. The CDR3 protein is CASNPTFSAVETQYF. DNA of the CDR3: TGTGCCAGCAATCCCACCTTTAGCGCTGTCGAGACCCAGTACTTC.

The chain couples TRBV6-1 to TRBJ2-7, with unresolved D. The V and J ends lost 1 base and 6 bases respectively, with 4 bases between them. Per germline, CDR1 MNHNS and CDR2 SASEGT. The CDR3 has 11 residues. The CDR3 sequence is CASSEGGEQYF. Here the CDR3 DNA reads TGTGCCAGCAGTGAAGGGGGCGAGCAGTACTTC.

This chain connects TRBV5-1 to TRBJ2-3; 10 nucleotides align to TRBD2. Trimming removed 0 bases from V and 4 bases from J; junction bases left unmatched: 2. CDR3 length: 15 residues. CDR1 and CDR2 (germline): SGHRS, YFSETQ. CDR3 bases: TGCGCCAGCAGCTTGGGTACTAGCGGGGCAGATACGCAGTATTTT. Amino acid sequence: CASSLGTSGADTQYF.

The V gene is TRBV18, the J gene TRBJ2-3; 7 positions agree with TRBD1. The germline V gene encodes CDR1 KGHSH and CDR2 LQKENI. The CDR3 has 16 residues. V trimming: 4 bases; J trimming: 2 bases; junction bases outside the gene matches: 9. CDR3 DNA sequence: TGTGCCAGCTCACGGTTACAGGGGTGGACCACAGATACGCAGTATTTT. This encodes CASSRLQGWTTDTQYF.

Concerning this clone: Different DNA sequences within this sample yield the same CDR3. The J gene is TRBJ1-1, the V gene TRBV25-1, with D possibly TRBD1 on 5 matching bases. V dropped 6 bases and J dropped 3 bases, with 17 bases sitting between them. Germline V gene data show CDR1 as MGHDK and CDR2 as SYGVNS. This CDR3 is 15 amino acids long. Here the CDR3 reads CASRQATNRYTEAFF. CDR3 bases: TGTGCCAGCAGACAGGCAACAAATCGGTACACTGAAGCTTTCTTT.

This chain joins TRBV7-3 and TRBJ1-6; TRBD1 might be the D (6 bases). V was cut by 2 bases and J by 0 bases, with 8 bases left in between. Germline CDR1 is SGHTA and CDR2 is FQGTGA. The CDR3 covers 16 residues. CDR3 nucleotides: TGTGCCAGCAGCTTAGGACAGTCCTCCTATAATTCACCCCTCCACTTT. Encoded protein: CASSLGQSSYNSPLHF.